The T cell receptor beta chain under discussion was sequenced for a study of T cell responses to AZD1222 COVID-19 vaccine. Study-level background: Samples with a second dose at about 4 or about 12 weeks were pooled together.

V lost 5 bases and J lost 8, with 16 bases in between. The V gene's germline CDR1 is SGHAT and CDR2 FQNNGV. The CDR3 loop spans 14 amino acids. General study results and limits: Baseline serology detected seropositivity in only five or six AZD1222 recipients.

Repertoires were generated with immunoSEQ multiplex PCR, while TCRdb's copy carries only in-frame clones and drops some. The sample lists about 150,000 clones; approximately 94% were seen once. This clone turned up a few times. Its antigen is as yet unknown. The receptor was isolated from an adult in good health. This specimen consisted of peripheral blood, obtained on day 0 of AZD1222 vaccination. The chain couples TRBV11-2 to TRBJ2-1; D possibly corresponds to TRBD2 (6 bases). CDR3 sequence reads: CASSDLWGGDEQFF. CDR3 DNA: TGTGCCAGCAGCGATCTATGGGGAGGCGATGAGCAGTTCTTC.